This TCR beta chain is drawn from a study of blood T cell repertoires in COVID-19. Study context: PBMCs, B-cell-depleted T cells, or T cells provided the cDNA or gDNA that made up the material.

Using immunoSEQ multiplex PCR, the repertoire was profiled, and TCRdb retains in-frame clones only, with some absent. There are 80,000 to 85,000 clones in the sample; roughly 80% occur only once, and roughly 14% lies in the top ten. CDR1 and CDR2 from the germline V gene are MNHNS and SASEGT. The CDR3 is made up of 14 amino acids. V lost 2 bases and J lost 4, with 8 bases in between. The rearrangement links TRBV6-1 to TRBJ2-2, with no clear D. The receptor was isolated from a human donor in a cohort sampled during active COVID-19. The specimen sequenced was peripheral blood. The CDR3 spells CASSEIYTTGELFF. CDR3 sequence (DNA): TGTGCCAGCAGTGAAATATACACCACCGGGGAGCTGTTTTTT.